This T cell receptor beta chain was recovered during a study of control samples from healthy donors and cancer patients. TCRdb keeps only in-frame clones here, not all; method: immunoSEQ multiplex PCR. The repertoire consists of over 150,000 clones, with about 91% occurring once and the leading ten covering just over 2%. The CDR3 is 13 residues long. The ends were cut back, 3 bases at V and 5 bases at J, with 11 bases in the middle. This rearrangement joins TRBV12-3 or TRBV12-4 to TRBJ2-7; D remains ambiguous. Sequences were obtained from blood. The sequence was collected from a woman in her 40s in good health. The CDR3 DNA reads as TGTGCCAGCAGTTTGTCTAGTGGGGACGAGCAGTACTTC. It translates to CASSLSSGDEQYF.